The 16 T cell receptor beta chains in this list originate from one sample, sequenced in a study of T cells in localized non-small cell lung cancer. Profiled with immunoSEQ multiplex PCR; TCRdb holds only in-frame clones, not every one. This table has more than 45,000 clones, roughly 80% appearing once. The source material was peripheral blood, sampled before any cancer treatment. The receptors here all came from a man aged 40 to 75 with stage I squamous cell lung carcinoma.

This chain connects TRBV9 to TRBJ1-1; the match to TRBD1 covers 11 bases. The CDR3 covers 14 residues. Trimming at V came to 4 bases and at J to 7 bases, leaving 6 bases not matched to a gene. From germline, CDR1 is SGDLS and CDR2 YYNGEE. CDR3: CASSRDRGRGEAFF. DNA for the CDR3: TGTGCCAGCAGCCGGGACAGGGGGAGAGGTGAAGCTTTCTTT.

V is TRBV12-2 and J is TRBJ1-5; the table's D gene call, TRBD1, was not cross checked with the DNA. TRBV12-2 is marked as a pseudogene. CDR3 size: 17 residues. The CDR3 loop is CASRLKGPAGWNQPQHF. For the CDR3, the DNA is TGTGCAAGTCGCTTAAAGGGGCCCGCAGGGTGGAATCAGCCCCAGCATTTT.

V usage is TRBV19 and J usage is TRBJ1-3, with TRBD1 identical over 9 bases. Germline V lookup: CDR1 LNHDA, CDR2 SQIVND (reference sequence). After removal of 5 bases from V and 4 bases from J, the junction contained 6 bases not matched to a gene. This CDR3 comprises 15 residues. The CDR3 here is CASSRDRASGNTIYF. The CDR3, as DNA: TGTGCCAGTAGTCGGGACAGGGCGTCCGGAAACACCATATATTTT.

The chain uses TRBV19 and TRBJ2-3, with TRBD2 identical over 13 bases. The CDR3 runs 15 residues. The germline CDR1 and CDR2 sequences are LNHDA and SQIVND (reference sequence). Losses at the gene ends were 9 bases for V and 2 bases for J; bases not matched to a gene: 5. The CDR3 spells CASSGLAGVTDTQYF. In nucleotides, the CDR3 is TGTGCCAGCAGTGGACTAGCGGGGGTCACAGATACGCAGTATTTT.

V usage is TRBV28 and J usage is TRBJ2-1; 7 nucleotides agree with TRBD1. The CDR3 sequence is 14 residues long. J gave up 5 bases and V 4 bases, and 5 bases lay outside the gene matches. CDR1 and CDR2 (germline): MDHEN, SYDVKM. In DNA form, the CDR3 reads TGTGCCAGCAGTTCTTACGACAGGGACAATGAGCAGTTCTTC. It encodes CASSSYDRDNEQFF.

This chain links TRBV5-1 with TRBJ1-2, with D perhaps matching TRBD1 (5 bases). CDR3 size: 13 residues. Per the germline V gene, CDR1 is SGHRS and CDR2 is YFSETQ. V gave up 4 bases and J gave up 4 bases, with 11 bases separating them. The CDR3 spells CASSPDSSYGYTF. The DNA of the CDR3 is TGCGCCAGCAGCCCCGACAGCTCCTATGGCTACACCTTC.

The V call is TRBV6-6, the J call TRBJ2-7, with a possible D match to TRBD1 (5 bases). The CDR3 spans 14 residues. CDR1 and CDR2 (germline): MNHNY, SVGAGI (reference sequence). V dropped 6 bases and J dropped 1 base, with 13 bases sitting between them. The CDR3 is CASSFMQGSYEQYF. The CDR3 DNA is TGTGCCAGCAGCTTTATGCAGGGTTCCTACGAGCAGTACTTC.

This rearrangement joins TRBV6-5 to TRBJ1-6, with D unclear. V was clipped by 8 bases and J by 7 bases, with 15 bases between them. This CDR3 contains 14 residues. Germline CDR1 reads MNHEY; CDR2 reads SVGAGI. For the CDR3, the DNA is TGTGCCAGCTCTAAGGGTTTGAAAAATTCACCCCTCCACTTT. It is translated as CASSKGLKNSPLHF.

V usage is TRBV5-3 and J usage is TRBJ2-5; D tentatively fits TRBD1 or TRBD2 (5 bases each). TRBV5-3 is marked as an open reading frame, function uncertain. V was trimmed by 0 bases and J by 3 bases, leaving 6 bases between them. This CDR3 has 13 residues. CDR3 bases: TGTGCCAGAAGCTTGGGAGGGGAAGAGACCCAGTACTTC. It encodes CARSLGGEETQYF.

This clone has just a few counts. The chain employs TRBV28 and TRBJ2-7; weak D call: TRBD2 (6 bases). V gave up 6 bases and J gave up 2 bases, with 11 bases separating them. CDR1 and CDR2 (germline): MDHEN, SYDVKM. The CDR3 contains 13 residues. The CDR3 protein is CASRSGGTYEQYF. The CDR3 bases are TGTGCCAGCAGATCCGGCGGGACCTACGAGCAGTACTTC.

The chain links TRBV7-3 to TRBJ2-1; D might be TRBD2 (7 bases). This CDR3 spans 15 amino acids. Trimming cost V 8 bases and J 0 bases, with 14 bases left between them. CDR1 SGHTA and CDR2 FQGTGA come from the germline V gene. The CDR3 loop is CASSAGASSYNEQFF. The DNA of the CDR3 is TGTGCCAGCTCGGCGGGGGCAAGCTCCTACAATGAGCAGTTCTTC.

The rearrangement joins TRBV7-9 to TRBJ2-5; 8 bases align to TRBD1. The CDR3 length is 14 residues. Germline CDR1 SEHNR, CDR2 FQNEAQ (reference sequence). The V gene end was trimmed by 5 bases and the J gene end by 5 bases; junction bases not matched to a gene: 7. The CDR3 region has the DNA TGTGCCAGCAGCCGACCAGGGGGCGGTGAGACCCAGTACTTC. As protein: CASSRPGGGETQYF.

The gene calls are TRBV7-2 and TRBJ1-1; perhaps TRBD1 as D (6 bases). V lost 4 bases and J 6 bases, leaving 12 bases between the germline ends. Germline values: CDR1 SGHTA, CDR2 FQGNSA. This CDR3 region has 13 residues. CDR3 protein: CASSWDGGAEAFF. CDR3 nucleotide sequence: TGTGCCAGCAGCTGGGATGGGGGCGCTGAAGCTTTCTTT.

This clone appeared once. The chain uses TRBV5-1 and TRBJ2-3, with 12 bases matching TRBD2. Per germline, CDR1 SGHRS and CDR2 YFSETQ. J gave up 0 bases and V 4 bases, and 12 bases lay outside the gene matches. The CDR3 has 19 residues. CDR3 nucleotides: TGCGCCAGCAGCGCGCGGACTAGCGGGGATAGACCTAGCACAGATACGCAGTATTTT. It translates to CASSARTSGDRPSTDTQYF.

This rearrangement joins TRBV4-1 to TRBJ1-1, with D unclear. The CDR3 consists of 15 residues. Germline loops: CDR1 MGHRA, CDR2 YSYEKL. Trimming took off 1 base at V and 1 base at J, with 10 bases between the two ends. The CDR3 sequence is CASSQGHPSNTEAFF. CDR3 coding DNA: TGCGCCAGCAGCCAAGGTCATCCTTCGAACACTGAAGCTTTCTTT.

With regard to this clone: The germline gene is not matched at one end of the junction; a read error may be the cause. The chain joins TRBV7-7 to TRBJ1-3; D is possibly TRBD1 (5 bases). CDR3 length: 15 amino acids. CDR1 is SSHAT and CDR2 is FNYEAQ in the germline V gene (reference sequence). CDR3: CASSPSRGPGNTIYF. CDR3 sequence (DNA): TGTGCTAGCAGCCCAAGTCGGGGACCTGGAAACACCATATATTTT.